One sample yielded the 3 T cell receptor beta chains listed below, sequenced in a study of cytomegalovirus exposure and HLA in healthy donors. Amplification used 60 Vbeta primers and 13 Jbeta primers. TCRdb keeps only in-frame clones here, not all; method: immunoSEQ multiplex PCR. Of over 150,000 clones detected, about 80% appear once; the ten largest clones hold roughly 5%. Material for sequencing was PBMCs. These receptors originate from a man aged 30-40 years in good health and CMV-seronegative.

The chain joins TRBV25-1 to TRBJ1-5; 7 nucleotides agree with TRBD1. Germline loops: CDR1 MGHDK, CDR2 SYGVNS. CDR3 length equals 14 residues. V trimming: 6 bases; J trimming: 5 bases; junction bases outside the gene matches: 7. The CDR3 region has the DNA TGTGCCAGCAGCAAGGGGGCCCCTGATCAGCCCCAGCATTTT. Its translation: CASSKGAPDQPQHF.

The chain joins TRBV21-1 to TRBJ2-5; the table calls TRBD2, which could not be checked here. TRBV21-1 is flagged as a pseudogene. There are 18 residues in the CDR3. CDR3 in DNA: TGTGCCAGCAGCAAAGATAGGATTGTGCTAGCGGATAAGAGAACCCAGTACTTC. The encoded protein is CASSKDRIVLADKRTQYF.

The chain is built from TRBV28 and TRBJ1-2, with D possibly TRBD1 on 6 matching bases. The CDR3 has 13 residues. Germline V gene lookup returns CDR1 MDHEN and CDR2 SYDVKM. The V and J ends lost 2 bases and 4 bases respectively, with 8 bases between them. As DNA, the CDR3 is TGTGCCAGCAGTTTAACAGGGCCCTATGGCTACACCTTC. Translation: CASSLTGPYGYTF.